This TCR beta chain comes out of a study of blood T cell repertoires in COVID-19. Study summary: From the United States, Italy and Spain came samples of acute and convalescent COVID-19. The cDNA or gDNA used as material had been derived from T cells, B-cell-depleted T cells, or PBMCs.

Original processing methods: It was from reference gene primer amplification that nucleated cell counts were estimated. Libraries were prepared by immunoSEQ multiplex PCR; TCRdb keeps only in-frame clonotypes and omits some of them. That table furnishes V, J and clone size, whereas the DNA furnished D and trimming. The sample shows 65,000 to 80,000 clones, about 90% of them seen only once. CDR3 length equals 14 residues. V was trimmed by 4 bases and J by 1 base, leaving 10 bases between them. The V gene's germline CDR1 is KGHSH and CDR2 LQKENI. Remarks on this clone: Additional DNA sequences in this sample encode the identical CDR3.

The receptor comes from a man between 45 and 60 years old with active COVID-19. The sample taken for sequencing was peripheral blood. The chain links TRBV18 to TRBJ1-1, with a tentative D call TRBD1 (6 bases). The CDR3 DNA reads as TGTGCCAGCTCACTAGGACAGCCGAACACTGAAGCTTTCTTT. Its protein product is CASSLGQPNTEAFF.